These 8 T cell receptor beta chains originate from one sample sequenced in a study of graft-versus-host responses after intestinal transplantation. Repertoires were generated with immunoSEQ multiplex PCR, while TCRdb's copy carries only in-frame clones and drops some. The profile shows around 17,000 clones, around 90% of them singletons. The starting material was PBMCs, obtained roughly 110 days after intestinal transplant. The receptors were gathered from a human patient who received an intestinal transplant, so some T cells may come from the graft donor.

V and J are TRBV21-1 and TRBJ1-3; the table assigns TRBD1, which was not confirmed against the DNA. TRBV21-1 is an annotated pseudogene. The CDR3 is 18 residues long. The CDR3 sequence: CASSPPQGYKIAGNTIYF. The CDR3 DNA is TGTGCCAGCAGTCCCCCTCAGGGATATAAGATTGCTGGAAACACCATATATTTT.

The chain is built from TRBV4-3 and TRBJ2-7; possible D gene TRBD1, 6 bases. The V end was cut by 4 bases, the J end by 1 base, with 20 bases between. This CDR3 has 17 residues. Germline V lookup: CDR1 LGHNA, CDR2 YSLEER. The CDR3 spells CASSPFSQWTVSYEQYF. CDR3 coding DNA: TGCGCCAGCAGCCCCTTTAGCCAGTGGACAGTATCCTACGAGCAGTACTTC.

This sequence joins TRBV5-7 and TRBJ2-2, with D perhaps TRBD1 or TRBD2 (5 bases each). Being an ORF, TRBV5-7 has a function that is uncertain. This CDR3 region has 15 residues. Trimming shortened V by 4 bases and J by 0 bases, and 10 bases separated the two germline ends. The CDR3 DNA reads TGTGCCAGCAGCGCCGGGACCCCGAACACCGGGGAGCTGTTTTTT. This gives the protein CASSAGTPNTGELFF.

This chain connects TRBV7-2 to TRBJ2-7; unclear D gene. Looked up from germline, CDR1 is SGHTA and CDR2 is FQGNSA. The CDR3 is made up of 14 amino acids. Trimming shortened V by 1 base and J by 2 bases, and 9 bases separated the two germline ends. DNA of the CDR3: TGTGCCAGCAGCTTAGGTTTAGGTACCTACGAGCAGTACTTC. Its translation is CASSLGLGTYEQYF.

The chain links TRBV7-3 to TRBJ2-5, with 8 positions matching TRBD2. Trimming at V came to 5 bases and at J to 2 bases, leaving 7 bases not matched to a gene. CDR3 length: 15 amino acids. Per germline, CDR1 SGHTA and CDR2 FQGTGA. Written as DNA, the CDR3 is TGTGCCAGCAGCCGGGAGGGCCAAGATCAAGAGACCCAGTACTTC. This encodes CASSREGQDQETQYF.

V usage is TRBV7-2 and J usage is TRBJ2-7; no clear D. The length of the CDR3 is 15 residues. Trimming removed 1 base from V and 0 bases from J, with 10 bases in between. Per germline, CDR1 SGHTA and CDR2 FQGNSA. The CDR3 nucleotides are TGTGCCAGCAGCTTAGGTTCCCACAACTCCTACGAGCAGTACTTC. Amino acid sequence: CASSLGSHNSYEQYF. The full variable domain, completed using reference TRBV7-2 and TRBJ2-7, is GAGVSQSPSNKVTEKGKDVELRCDPISGHTALYWYRQSLGQGLEFLIYFQGNSAPDKSGLPSDRFSAERTGGSVSTLTIQRTQQEDSAVYLCASSLGSHNSYEQYFGPGTRLTVT.

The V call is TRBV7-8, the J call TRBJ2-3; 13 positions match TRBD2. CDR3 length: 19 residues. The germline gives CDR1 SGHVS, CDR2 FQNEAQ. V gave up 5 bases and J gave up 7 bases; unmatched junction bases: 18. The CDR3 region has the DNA TGTGCCAGCAGCAGACCGGGACTAGCGGGACCTCCACACCCGAATACGCAGTATTTT. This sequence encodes CASSRPGLAGPPHPNTQYF.

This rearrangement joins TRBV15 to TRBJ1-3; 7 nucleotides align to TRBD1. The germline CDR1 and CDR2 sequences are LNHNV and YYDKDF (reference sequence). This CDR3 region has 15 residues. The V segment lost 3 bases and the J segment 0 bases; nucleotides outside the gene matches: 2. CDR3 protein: CATSRGQNSGNTIYF. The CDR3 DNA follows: TGTGCCACCAGCAGGGGACAGAACTCTGGAAACACCATATATTTT.